This T cell receptor beta chain stems from a study of cytotoxic CD8 clonotypes in ibrutinib-treated CLL. The table came from immunoSEQ multiplex PCR; TCRdb's copy has only in-frame clones and leaves some out. The repertoire holds around 130,000 clones, with around 84% as singletons. V trimming: 4 bases; J trimming: 5 bases; junction bases outside the gene matches: 7. Germline CDR1 SQVTM, CDR2 ANQGSEA. The CDR3 runs 13 residues. The receptor comes from a human donor with chronic lymphocytic leukemia. Material: PBMCs, obtained after 24 months of ibrutinib treatment. The chain links TRBV29-1 to TRBJ2-5; TRBD1 matches 7 bases. CDR3 amino acids: CSVAMTGRETQYF. Written as DNA, the CDR3 is TGCAGCGTTGCCATGACAGGGCGGGAGACCCAGTACTTC.